The 8 T cell receptor beta chains listed next were all sequenced from one sample in a study of blood T cell repertoires in COVID-19. The data were produced by immunoSEQ multiplex PCR, yet TCRdb's version contains in-frame clones alone and is incomplete. The sample lists about 260,000 clones, 85% to 90% seen once, with approximately 1.5% in the top ten. Material for sequencing was peripheral blood. The receptors originated from a woman between 40 and 55 years old who had recovered from COVID-19.

This CDR3 reads CASSLARLLANEQFF. The CDR3 coding sequence is TGTGCCAGCAGCTTAGCCCGACTCCTCGCAAATGAGCAGTTCTTC. This chain joins TRBV7-8 and TRBJ2-1; D is unresolved. Germline V gene data show CDR1 as SGHVS and CDR2 as FQNEAQ. This CDR3 is built from 15 residues. Deletions cut 0 bases from V and 7 bases from J, with 13 bases between.

The sample holds one count of this clone. The chain has TRBV9 and TRBJ2-3, with TRBD2 identical over 12 bases. The germline CDR1 and CDR2 sequences are SGDLS and YYNGEE. This CDR3 has 15 amino acids. V gave up 4 bases and J gave up 4 bases; unmatched junction bases: 4. DNA of the CDR3: TGTGCCAGCAGCCACGGGACTAGCGGGTCAGATACGCAGTATTTT. Translated, it gives CASSHGTSGSDTQYF.

The chain combines TRBV9 with TRBJ1-1, with 8 bases aligning to TRBD1. CDR3 size: 15 residues. Losses at the gene ends were 2 bases for V and 1 base for J; bases not matched to a gene: 4. The V gene's germline CDR1 is SGDLS and CDR2 YYNGEE. Here the CDR3 DNA reads TGTGCCAGCAGCGTCGCAGGACAGGGGAACACTGAAGCTTTCTTT. It codes for CASSVAGQGNTEAFF.

This rearrangement joins TRBV7-2 to TRBJ2-2; 7 bases map to TRBD1. The CDR3 is made up of 13 amino acids. Germline assignment: CDR1 SGHTA and CDR2 FQGNSA. The V segment lost 8 bases and the J segment 5 bases; nucleotides outside the gene matches: 5. This CDR3 reads CASGNRGTGELFF. DNA for the CDR3: TGTGCCAGCGGAAACAGGGGAACCGGGGAGCTGTTTTTT.

This rearrangement joins TRBV4-3 to TRBJ1-6, with 11 bases fitting TRBD1. The ends lost 3 bases at V and 0 bases at J; junction bases unmatched: 7. CDR1 LGHNA and CDR2 YSLEER come from the germline V gene. CDR3 length: 19 amino acids. The CDR3 reads CASSHMGQGEFSYNSPLHF. CDR3 nucleotide sequence: TGCGCCAGCAGCCACATGGGACAGGGGGAGTTCTCCTATAATTCACCCCTCCACTTT.

The chain has TRBV4-3 and TRBJ2-1; tentative D call: TRBD1 (6 bases). The germline CDR1 and CDR2 sequences are LGHNA and YSLEER. The V gene lost 0 bases and the J gene lost 4 bases, with 16 bases spanning the gap. There are 17 residues in the CDR3. CDR3 loop: CASSQDRETGLYNEQFF. The CDR3 coding sequence is TGCGCCAGCAGCCAAGATCGCGAGACAGGACTTTACAATGAGCAGTTCTTC.

The chain employs TRBV5-1 and TRBJ2-7; the D is unclear. In germline, CDR1 is SGHRS, CDR2 YFSETQ. V lost 2 bases to trimming and J lost 1 base, with 7 bases between them. CDR3 size: 13 residues. The CDR3 DNA reads as TGCGCCAGCAGCTTAAGACAATCCTACGAGCAGTACTTC. Translated: CASSLRQSYEQYF.

The chain recombines TRBV10-3 with TRBJ1-1; weak D call: TRBD1 (6 bases). Per the germline V gene, CDR1 is ENHRY and CDR2 is SYGVKD. The V and J ends lost 2 bases and 4 bases respectively, with 8 bases between them. This CDR3 is built from 13 residues. The CDR3 coding sequence is TGTGCCATCAGTGAGAGGGGGACCACTGAAGCTTTCTTT. This codes for CAISERGTTEAFF.